Shown below are 32 T cell receptor beta chains from a single sample sequenced in a study of Ad26.COV2.S vaccination and SARS-CoV-2 variants. Noted treatment: around 19 received Ad26.COV2.S at low or high dose, single or two shots; 5 received placebo; per-sample allocation not given. Samples were taken on day 63 after the first vaccine or placebo injection. Produced via immunoSEQ multiplex PCR; TCRdb's table is partial and in-frame only. The repertoire holds about half a million clones, with 80% to 90% as singletons. The sequences come from peripheral blood, collected in a trial of Ad26.COV2.S vaccine versus placebo. The source of these receptors is a person aged 18-60 years who received the Ad26.COV2.S COVID-19 vaccine or a placebo.

The chain recombines TRBV30 with TRBJ2-5, with 7 bases fitting TRBD2. Trimming cost V 8 bases and J 4 bases; bases outside gene matches: 7. CDR3 size: 12 residues. Per the germline V gene, CDR1 is GTSNPN and CDR2 is SVGIG (reference sequence). For the CDR3, the DNA is TGTGCCCTCACGGGAGGTTTAGAGACCCAGTACTTC. Protein: CALTGGLETQYF.

This clone was detected once. The chain is built from TRBV2 and TRBJ1-2; TRBD1 might be the D (5 bases). V lost 6 bases and J lost 7, with 18 bases in between. Germline CDR1 reads SNHLY; CDR2 reads FYNNEI. There are 14 residues in the CDR3. CDR3 in DNA: TGTGCCAGCAGAAGCCAGGGACCGGTAGGTGGCTACACCTTC. Residues: CASRSQGPVGGYTF.

V gene TRBV7-6 combines with J gene TRBJ2-1; D tentatively fits TRBD1 or TRBD2 (6 bases each). CDR3 length: 17 amino acids. Per germline, CDR1 SGHVS and CDR2 FNYEAQ. Trimming stripped 0 bases from V and 5 bases from J, with 17 bases between. This CDR3 is CASSLAGGLNLNNEQFF. CDR3 DNA sequence: TGTGCCAGCAGCTTAGCGGGGGGCCTAAATCTAAACAATGAGCAGTTCTTC.

The chain carries TRBV27 and TRBJ2-2; D ambiguous. The CDR3 totals 12 residues. Trimming removed 2 bases at V and 6 bases at J, with 4 bases between. CDR1 and CDR2 from the germline V gene are MNHEY and SMNVEV (reference sequence). CDR3 sequence (DNA): TGTGCCAGCAGTTTACTCTCCGGGGAGCTGTTTTTT. Protein product: CASSLLSGELFF.

The J gene is TRBJ2-7, the V gene TRBV6-2 or TRBV6-3, with TRBD1 as a possible D gene (6 bases). V shed 0 bases and J shed 4 bases, with 10 bases lying between them. The CDR3 is 14 residues long. CDR1 and CDR2 (germline): MNHEY, SVGEGT. The CDR3 DNA reads as TGTGCCAGCAGTTACTCAAACAGGGTTTACGAGCAGTACTTC. This sequence encodes CASSYSNRVYEQYF.

J is TRBJ2-7 and V is TRBV2; the D is unclear. The germline V gene encodes CDR1 SNHLY and CDR2 FYNNEI. V lost 8 bases and J 6 bases, leaving 11 bases between the germline ends. The CDR3 sequence is 11 residues long. CDR3 coding DNA: TGTGCCAGCGCTGGTCCTTCCGAGCAGTACTTC. This translates into CASAGPSEQYF.

The chain links TRBV10-2 to TRBJ1-6, with 7 bases fitting TRBD1. V was pared by 6 bases and J by 10 bases, with 12 bases of the junction left unmatched. There are 15 residues in the CDR3. CDR1 is WSHSY and CDR2 is SAAADI in the germline V gene. Here the CDR3 DNA reads TGCGCCAGCAGACTGACGGGACAGTTCAGATCACCCCTCCACTTT. This gives the protein CASRLTGQFRSPLHF.

The chain uses TRBV9 and TRBJ1-5; TRBD1 matches 9 bases. The CDR3 consists of 15 residues. V shed 3 bases, J shed 2 bases, and the junction held 3 bases outside the gene matches. Germline CDR1 reads SGDLS; CDR2 reads YYNGEE. CDR3 loop: CASSAGQGGNQPQHF. The CDR3 nucleotides are TGTGCCAGCAGCGCGGGACAGGGAGGCAATCAGCCCCAGCATTTT.

CDR3 sequence (DNA): TGCGCCAGCAGCTGGGGGACTAGCGGGAGCACAGATACGCAGTATTTT. Translation: CASSWGTSGSTDTQYF. The V call is TRBV5-1, the J call TRBJ2-3, with 12 positions matching TRBD2. CDR1 SGHRS and CDR2 YFSETQ come from the germline V gene. V was clipped by 3 bases and J by 0 bases; unmatched bases: 2. The CDR3 runs 16 residues.

The chain carries TRBV19 and TRBJ2-1, with TRBD1 identical over 7 bases. The germline V gene has CDR1 LNHDA and CDR2 SQIVND (reference sequence). The CDR3 is made up of 12 amino acids. The J segment lost 8 bases and the V segment lost 5 bases, leaving 3 bases of the junction unmatched. CDR3 sequence: CASSQGVYEQFF. Written as DNA, the CDR3 is TGTGCCAGTAGTCAGGGGGTCTATGAGCAGTTCTTC.

The J gene is TRBJ1-3, the V gene TRBV7-3; D possibly corresponds to TRBD1 (5 bases). Germline V gives CDR1 SGHTA, CDR2 FQGTGA. The CDR3 extends over 15 amino acids. Trimming took off 1 base at V and 3 bases at J, with 10 bases between the two ends. The CDR3 DNA reads as TGTGCCAGCAGCTTAAAGCCGGGGGGTGGAAACACCATATATTTT. As protein: CASSLKPGGGNTIYF.

The chain couples TRBV18 to TRBJ2-7; D call uncertain. The CDR3 runs 14 residues. Trimming took off 3 bases at V and 1 base at J, with 10 bases between the two ends. Germline V gene data show CDR1 as KGHSH and CDR2 as LQKENI. The CDR3 DNA sequence: TGTGCCAGCTCACCCGAGTCGAAGTCCTACGAGCAGTACTTC. Protein sequence: CASSPESKSYEQYF.

The J gene is TRBJ2-1, the V gene TRBV7-9, with 7 bases fitting TRBD2. The CDR3 has 15 amino acids. Germline loops: CDR1 SEHNR, CDR2 FQNEAQ (reference sequence). V trimming: 4 bases; J trimming: 7 bases; junction bases outside the gene matches: 10. CDR3 DNA: TGTGCCAGCAGCTGGACCCGGGGGGTTTTTAATGAGCAGTTCTTC. This encodes CASSWTRGVFNEQFF.

The rearrangement uses TRBV27 and TRBJ2-3, with 7 positions matching TRBD1. The CDR3 length is 12 residues. CDR1 is MNHEY, CDR2 SMNVEV, per germline (reference sequence). Losses at the gene ends were 5 bases for V and 6 bases for J; bases not matched to a gene: 2. DNA for the CDR3: TGTGCCAGCAGTCGGACAGGCGATACGCAGTATTTT. Its translation: CASSRTGDTQYF.

The chain combines TRBV6-5 with TRBJ1-6; possible D gene TRBD1, 5 bases. This CDR3 region has 16 residues. Looked up from germline, CDR1 is MNHEY and CDR2 is SVGAGI. The germline V and J ends were trimmed by 0 bases and 7 bases, with 13 bases remaining between them. CDR3 residues: CASSYSTVKGNSPLHF. The DNA for the CDR3 is TGTGCCAGCAGTTACTCGACAGTAAAGGGAAATTCACCCCTCCACTTT.

This clone was seen once. The chain couples TRBV9 to TRBJ1-1; TRBD1 matches at 10 bases. This CDR3 region has 16 residues. Germline CDR1 and CDR2: SGDLS and YYNGEE. The junction had 10 bases not matched to a gene; V was cut back by 4 bases and J by 4 bases. The CDR3 loop is CASSPGQGGWGTEAFF. In nucleotides, the CDR3 is TGTGCCAGCAGCCCAGGACAGGGGGGATGGGGCACTGAAGCTTTCTTT.

The chain links TRBV5-1 to TRBJ1-4; D is unclear. There are 22 residues in the CDR3. Trimming left V 1 base short and J 2 bases short, with 30 bases between. The germline CDR1 and CDR2 sequences are SGHRS and YFSETQ. CDR3 in DNA: TGCGCCAGCAGCTTGCACCTAGCTCCGAAGGACCCTTACATAGGGACTAATGAAAAACTGTTTTTT. It codes for CASSLHLAPKDPYIGTNEKLFF.

The chain employs TRBV12-3 or TRBV12-4 and TRBJ1-5, with unresolved D. The CDR3 consists of 13 residues. V dropped 3 bases and J dropped 5 bases, with 8 bases sitting between them. The CDR3 nucleotides are TGTGCCAGCAGTTTTCAGATAGATCAGCCCCAGCATTTT. Protein: CASSFQIDQPQHF.

The rearrangement joins TRBV9 to TRBJ2-7; 11 bases are shared with TRBD2. Germline V gene data show CDR1 as SGDLS and CDR2 as YYNGEE. The CDR3 contains 15 residues. V gave up 1 base and J gave up 6 bases; unmatched junction bases: 6. DNA for the CDR3: TGTGCCAGCAGCGTAACTAGCGGGAGCTTGATCGAGCAGTACTTC. It yields the protein CASSVTSGSLIEQYF.

The chain uses TRBV30 and TRBJ1-2, with D possibly matching TRBD1 (5 bases). The CDR3 loop spans 12 amino acids. With 7 bases removed from V and 5 bases from J, the gap between germline ends came to 14 bases. Germline-derived CDR1 and CDR2 are GTSNPN and SVGIG (reference sequence). The CDR3 DNA follows: TGTGCCTCAACGGGACCCTCGTATGGCTACACCTTC. Its protein is CASTGPSYGYTF.

V is TRBV11-2 and J is TRBJ2-5; 7 bases fit TRBD1. J lost 2 bases, V lost 4 bases, and 1 base had no gene match. Germline values: CDR1 SGHAT, CDR2 FQNNGV. The CDR3 has 13 amino acids. The CDR3 DNA reads as TGTGCCAGCAGCTCGACAGGGCAAGAGACCCAGTACTTC. It codes for CASSSTGQETQYF. Variable domain in full (rest from reference TRBV11-2 and TRBJ2-5): EAGVAQSPRYKIIEKRQSVAFWCNPISGHATLYWYQQILGQGPKLLIQFQNNGVVDDSQLPKDRFSAERLKGVDSTLKIQPAKLEDSAVYLCASSSTGQETQYFGPGTRLLVL.

This rearrangement joins TRBV25-1 to TRBJ2-6, with D unresolved. Germline V gene data show CDR1 as MGHDK and CDR2 as SYGVNS. Trimming took off 4 bases at V and 2 bases at J, with 6 bases between the two ends. This CDR3 has 14 amino acids. CDR3 region: CASSGQAGANVLTF. CDR3 in DNA: TGTGCCAGCAGTGGGCAGGCTGGGGCCAACGTCCTGACTTTC.

The chain uses TRBV5-6 and TRBJ2-1, with D possibly being TRBD1 or TRBD2 (5 bases each). The germline gives CDR1 SGHDT, CDR2 YYEEEE. This CDR3 is built from 16 residues. Trimming left V 4 bases short and J 4 bases short, with 18 bases between. CDR3: CASSRGRDGKYNEQFF. The DNA for the CDR3 is TGTGCCAGCAGCCGAGGAAGGGACGGAAAGTACAATGAGCAGTTCTTC. The whole variable domain, filled in from reference TRBV5-6 and TRBJ2-1, reads DAGVTQSPTHLIKTRGQQVTLRCSPKSGHDTVSWYQQALGQGPQFIFQYYEEEERQRGNFPDRFSGHQFPNYSSELNVNALLLGDSALYLCASSRGRDGKYNEQFFGPGTRLTVL.

The V gene is TRBV19, the J gene TRBJ1-1, with D uncertain. The germline gives CDR1 LNHDA, CDR2 SQIVND (reference sequence). V shed 3 bases and J shed 2 bases, with 10 bases lying between them. There are 14 residues in the CDR3. CDR3 amino acids: CASSINSFNTEAFF. The DNA for the CDR3 is TGTGCCAGTAGTATCAACAGCTTTAACACTGAAGCTTTCTTT. The full variable domain, in which reference TRBV19 and TRBJ1-1 provide the parts outside the CDR3, is DGGITQSPKYLFRKEGQNVTLSCEQNLNHDAMYWYRQDPGQGLRLIYYSQIVNDFQKGDIAEGYSVSREKKESFPLTVTSAQKNPTAFYLCASSINSFNTEAFFGQGTRLTVV.

The rearrangement uses TRBV27 and TRBJ2-3, with 8 bases aligning to TRBD2. This CDR3 has 15 amino acids. Germline lookup yields CDR1 MNHEY and CDR2 SMNVEV (reference sequence). The V segment lost 2 bases and the J segment 1 base; nucleotides outside the gene matches: 2. This CDR3 reads CASSLDSGGTDTQYF. The CDR3 DNA is TGTGCCAGCAGTTTAGATAGCGGGGGCACAGATACGCAGTATTTT.

The chain employs TRBV27 and TRBJ1-5; no clear D gene. The CDR3 totals 16 residues. Germline CDR1 reads MNHEY; CDR2 reads SMNVEV (reference sequence). Trimming pared 2 bases from V and 1 base from J, leaving 12 bases between. DNA for the CDR3: TGTGCCAGCAGTTTAAGAGGAGGAAGCAGCAATCAGCCCCAGCATTTT. It yields the protein CASSLRGGSSNQPQHF.

This chain connects TRBV18 to TRBJ2-5; 10 bases fit TRBD2. With V trimmed by 5 bases and J by 9 bases, 18 bases remained unmatched. The CDR3 has 17 residues. CDR1 and CDR2 from the germline V gene are KGHSH and LQKENI. Written as DNA, the CDR3 is TGTGCCAGCTCAGCATTTTCCCCTAGCGGGAGTAAGAGGGCCCAGTACTTC. This sequence encodes CASSAFSPSGSKRAQYF.

CDR3 coding DNA: TGTGCCAGCTCACCAGACACACCTGGACAGTTTTTT. Protein: CASSPDTPGQFF. The chain combines TRBV18 with TRBJ2-2; D is possibly TRBD1 (5 bases). Germline-derived CDR1 and CDR2 are KGHSH and LQKENI. V lost 2 bases and J lost 16, with 14 bases in between. This CDR3 contains 12 residues.

The rearrangement joins TRBV21-1 to TRBJ2-1; TRBD2 is the table's D call, not checked against the DNA. TRBV21-1 is shown as a pseudogene. The CDR3 runs to 20 residues. In DNA, the CDR3 is TGTGCCAGCAGCAAAGTGGGGACTAGCGGAGGAGAGAGCTCCTACAATGAGCAGTTCTTC. Its protein product is CASSKVGTSGGESSYNEQFF.

The chain has TRBV10-3 and TRBJ2-5; perhaps TRBD1 as D (6 bases). The CDR3 consists of 13 residues. Germline-derived CDR1 and CDR2 are ENHRY and SYGVKD. Trimming shortened V by 2 bases and J by 5 bases, and 9 bases separated the two germline ends. CDR3 DNA sequence: TGTGCCATCAGTGAGGTGCAGGGGGAGACCCAGTACTTC. This encodes CAISEVQGETQYF.

This clone was picked up a small number of times. The J gene is TRBJ1-1, the V gene TRBV7-9; D not certain. Trimming removed 2 bases at V and 5 bases at J, with 6 bases between. The CDR3 covers 12 residues. Germline CDR1 reads SEHNR; CDR2 reads FQNEAQ (reference sequence). The CDR3 is CASSLKRTEAFF. Here the CDR3 DNA reads TGTGCCAGCAGCTTAAAAAGGACTGAAGCTTTCTTT.

The V and J genes are TRBV7-9 and TRBJ1-4; D is undetermined. With 4 bases removed from V and 0 bases from J, the gap between germline ends came to 18 bases. The CDR3 totals 18 residues. Germline loops: CDR1 SEHNR, CDR2 FQNEAQ (reference sequence). CDR3 sequence reads: CASSWALPAVSTNEKLFF. CDR3 nucleotide sequence: TGTGCCAGCAGCTGGGCCCTCCCCGCTGTTTCAACTAATGAAAAACTGTTTTTT.